This record covers a single T cell receptor (beta chain). Its antigen is undetermined. As defined, naive CD8 cells were CD45RO-negative and positively selected for CCR7, with terminally differentiated effector memory CD45RA+ cells excluded. The germline gives CDR1 MDHEN, CDR2 SYDVKM. This CDR3 spans 15 amino acids. V dropped 3 bases and J dropped 8; count of bases not matched to a gene: 4. The record originates from a study of shared clonotypes between healthy human individuals. This was a deep-level run. Here immunoSEQ multiplex PCR was the method, and the copy in TCRdb shows in-frame clones only, minus some. The sample consists of around 2.1 million clones, about 93% of them appearing once. Regarding the study as a whole: Despite large depth, rarefaction showed incomplete sorted-subset sequencing. The four-donor shared clonotypes exceeded non-shared clonotypes in generation probability, with non-shared ones scoring lower. Naive CD4 clonotypes were shared across several donors at 5% to 6%.

Input material: naive CD8+ T cells from PBMCs. This receptor was obtained from a young man in good health. Some clones in this sample may be carry-over from other donors' samples. The rearrangement links TRBV28 to TRBJ1-4; 12 bases line up with TRBD1. The CDR3 protein is CASSLGTGGAEKLFF. Here the CDR3 DNA reads TGTGCCAGCAGTTTGGGGACAGGGGGCGCGGAAAAACTGTTTTTT.